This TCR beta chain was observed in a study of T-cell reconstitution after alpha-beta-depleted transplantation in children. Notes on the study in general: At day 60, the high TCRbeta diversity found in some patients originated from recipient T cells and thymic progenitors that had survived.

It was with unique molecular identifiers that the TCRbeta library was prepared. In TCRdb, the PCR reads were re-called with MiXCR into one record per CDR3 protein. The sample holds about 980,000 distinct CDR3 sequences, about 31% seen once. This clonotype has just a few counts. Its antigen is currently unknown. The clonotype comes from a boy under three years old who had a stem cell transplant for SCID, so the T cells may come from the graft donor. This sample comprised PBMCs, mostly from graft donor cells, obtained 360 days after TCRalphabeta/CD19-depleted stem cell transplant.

The chain's CDR3 is CASSTNEETQYF. The DNA of the CDR3 is TGTGCCAGCAGTACAAATGAAGAGACCCAGTACTTC. The chain uses TRBV2 and TRBJ2-5; D is ambiguous. The germline CDR1 and CDR2 sequences are SNHLY and FYNNEI. CDR3 size: 12 residues. V lost 5 bases and J lost 3, with 7 bases in between.